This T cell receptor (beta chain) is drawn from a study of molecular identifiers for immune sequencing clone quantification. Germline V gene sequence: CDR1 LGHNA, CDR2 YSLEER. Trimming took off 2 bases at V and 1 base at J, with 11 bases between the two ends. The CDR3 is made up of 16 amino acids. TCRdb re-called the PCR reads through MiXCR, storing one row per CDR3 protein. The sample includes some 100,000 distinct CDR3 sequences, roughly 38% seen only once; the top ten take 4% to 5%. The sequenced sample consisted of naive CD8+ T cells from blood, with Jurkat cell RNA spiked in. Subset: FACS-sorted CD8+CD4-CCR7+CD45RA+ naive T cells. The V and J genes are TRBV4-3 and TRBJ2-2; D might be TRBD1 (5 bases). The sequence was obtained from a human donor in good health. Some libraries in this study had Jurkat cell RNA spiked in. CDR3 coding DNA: TGCGCCAGCAGCCAAACTGTAGGGGTGAACACCGGGGAGCTGTTTTTT. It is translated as CASSQTVGVNTGELFF.